This TCR beta chain was identified during a study of spatial heterogeneity in lung cancer. On each TCR cDNA molecule, a unique molecular identifier was present. From the 5' RACE reads, TCRdb called clonotypes with MiXCR, one entry per CDR3 protein. The data show roughly 10,000 distinct CDR3 sequences, with roughly 3.8% seen just once and around 6.9% held by the top ten. Sample time point: sample taken at primary tumor resection. Researchers sequenced whole RNA taken from tumor, nontumor lung or frozen PBMC without sorting. Sequences were derived from normal lung tissue next to the tumor, sampled at surgery. This receptor was taken from a male donor with early-stage non-small cell lung cancer.

CDR3 in amino acids: CASSSGGNGSPLHF. CDR3 sequence (DNA): TGTGCCAGCAGCTCGGGGGGGAACGGATCACCCCTCCACTTT. The chain has TRBV7-6 and TRBJ1-6, with TRBD1 as a possible D gene (5 bases). Trimming stripped 4 bases from V and 10 bases from J, with 14 bases between. The CDR3 sequence is 14 residues long. Looked up from germline, CDR1 is SGHVS and CDR2 is FNYEAQ.